This TCR beta chain is drawn from a study of vaccination and CD4 T cells after COVID-19. This CDR3 has 17 amino acids. V gave up 6 bases and J gave up 4 bases; unmatched junction bases: 17. Germline V gene data show CDR1 as SGHVS and CDR2 as FQNEAQ. Remarks on this clonotype: Its antigen is as yet unknown.

The sample's treatment: roughly 10-day PBMC culture with coronavirus spike peptide pools or control peptides (ViraFEST assay). Sequencing of cultured CD4+ T cell DNA used the Oncomine TCR Beta short-read assay. TCRdb recomputed calls from the PCR reads with MiXCR, one row per CDR3 protein. The repertoire includes more than 12,000 distinct CDR3 sequences, about 50% of them detected once, and roughly 4.4% sits in the top ten. The sequencing used CD4+ T cells from blood, cultured in vitro, collected before SARS-CoV-2 vaccination. This receptor was identified in a human donor who had recovered from COVID-19. The chain uses TRBV7-8 and TRBJ2-7; 8 bases fit TRBD2. CDR3 sequence (DNA): TGTGCCAGCAGACCCCCGACCCTACCGGGACTAGTGTACGAGCAGTACTTC. Protein: CASRPPTLPGLVYEQYF.